Listed below are T cell receptor beta chains from one sample, sequenced in a study of tumor-infiltrating lymphocytes in primary liver carcinoma. One entry per CDR3 protein, called by TCRdb with MiXCR from the multiplex PCR reads. Found here are 300,000 to 400,000 distinct CDR3 sequences, less than 65% of them singletons; the top ten hold 5.5% to 8%. The sequenced sample consisted of peripheral blood. These receptors were obtained from a man aged 40-55 years with primary liver carcinoma and hepatitis B virus infection. Both conserved end residues are part of each CDR3. D genes are given only for firm matches. Only some rows state a clone size, as once, few, many or a class for expanded clones.

CDR3aa: CASSVTQGWTQYF
CDR3nt: TGCGCCAGCAGCGTGACACAGGGGTGGACGCAGTATTTT
len: 13
abundance: NA
j_gene: TRBJ2-3
v_gene: TRBV5-1
d_gene: TRBD1

CDR3aa: CASSLSGTGELFF
CDR3nt: TGTGCCAGCAGCTTATCGGGCACCGGGGAGCTGTTTTTT
len: 13
abundance: few
j_gene: TRBJ2-2
v_gene: TRBV7-9
d_gene: NA

CDR3aa: CGSRSTGDYNEQFF
CDR3nt: TGTGGCAGCCGGTCTACGGGAGACTACAATGAGCAGTTCTTC
len: 14
abundance: NA
j_gene: TRBJ2-1
v_gene: TRBV11-2
d_gene: NA

CDR3aa: CASSSPSVRALDQYF
CDR3nt: TGTGCCAGCAGCTCCCCTAGCGTGAGGGCCCTAGACCAGTACTTC
len: 15
abundance: NA
j_gene: TRBJ2-7
v_gene: TRBV11-2
d_gene: NA

CDR3aa: CASSQEGTGGFGNTIYF
CDR3nt: TGCGCCAGCAGCCAAGAGGGGACAGGGGGTTTCGGAAACACCATATATTTT
len: 17
abundance: NA
j_gene: TRBJ1-3
v_gene: TRBV4-1
d_gene: TRBD1

CDR3aa: CASSESGSGKQYF
CDR3nt: TGCGCCAGCAGTGAGTCTGGGAGCGGCAAGCAGTACTTC
len: 13
abundance: few
j_gene: TRBJ2-7
v_gene: TRBV10-1
d_gene: NA

CDR3aa: CTSSSSSGANVLTF
CDR3nt: TGTACCAGCAGTTCGAGCTCTGGGGCCAACGTCCTGACTTTT
len: 14
abundance: few
j_gene: TRBJ2-6
v_gene: TRBV6-5
d_gene: NA

CDR3aa: CATSHTTGWSTGELFF
CDR3nt: TGCGCCACCAGCCACACCACGGGATGGAGCACAGGGGAGCTGTTTTTT
len: 16
abundance: NA
j_gene: TRBJ2-2
v_gene: TRBV5-1
d_gene: NA

CDR3aa: CASSQQYSGYTF
CDR3nt: TGTGCCAGCAGCCAACAGTATTCTGGCTACACCTTC
len: 12
abundance: many
j_gene: TRBJ1-2
v_gene: TRBV11-2
d_gene: NA

CDR3aa: CASSFEFDPGTPGFF
CDR3nt: TGTGCCAGCAGCTTCGAGTTCGACCCGGGGACCCCGGGGTTCTTC
len: 15
abundance: many
j_gene: TRBJ2-1
v_gene: TRBV11-2
d_gene: NA

CDR3aa: CASGREGLYEQYF
CDR3nt: TGTGCCAGCGGGCGGGAGGGCCTCTACGAGCAGTACTTC
len: 13
abundance: few
j_gene: TRBJ2-7
v_gene: TRBV7-8
d_gene: TRBD2

CDR3aa: CASSCWNDNEQFF
CDR3nt: TGTGCCAGCAGCTGCTGGAACGACAATGAGCAGTTCTTC
len: 13
abundance: NA
j_gene: TRBJ2-1
v_gene: TRBV11-3
d_gene: NA

CDR3aa: CASSYLIGMAKNIQYF
CDR3nt: TGTGCCAGCAGTTACTTGATAGGGATGGCCAAAAACATCCAGTACTTC
len: 16
abundance: NA
j_gene: TRBJ2-4
v_gene: TRBV11-2
d_gene: NA

CDR3aa: CVSRLGPSGRSEQYF
CDR3nt: TGCGTCAGCAGGTTAGGCCCTAGCGGGAGAAGCGAGCAGTACTTC
len: 15
abundance: NA
j_gene: TRBJ2-7
v_gene: TRBV5-1
d_gene: TRBD2

CDR3aa: CAISAGASGRSEQFF
CDR3nt: TGTGCCATCAGTGCAGGGGCTAGCGGGAGGAGTGAGCAGTTCTTC
len: 15
abundance: NA
j_gene: TRBJ2-1
v_gene: TRBV10-3
d_gene: TRBD2

CDR3aa: CASSYARGSYEQYF
CDR3nt: TGTGCCAGCAGTTACGCCAGGGGATCCTACGAGCAGTACTTC
len: 14
abundance: many
j_gene: TRBJ2-7
v_gene: TRBV6-6
d_gene: NA

CDR3aa: CAGSYGQDNEQFF
CDR3nt: TGTGCCGGCAGCTACGGACAGGACAATGAGCAGTTCTTC
len: 13
abundance: NA
j_gene: TRBJ2-1
v_gene: TRBV11-2
d_gene: TRBD1

CDR3aa: CPSSPGLGSVSELFF
CDR3nt: TGTCCCAGCTCCCCGGGACTAGGTTCCGTCAGTGAGCTGTTCTTC
len: 15
abundance: NA
j_gene: TRBJ2-1
v_gene: TRBV11-1
d_gene: TRBD2

CDR3aa: CASSQPGQGFYEQYF
CDR3nt: TGCGCCAGCAGCCAACCGGGACAGGGGTTTTACGAGCAGTACTTC
len: 15
abundance: many
j_gene: TRBJ2-7
v_gene: TRBV4-1
d_gene: TRBD1

CDR3aa: CSVEDLTAQETQYF
CDR3nt: TGCAGCGTTGAAGATCTCACAGCCCAAGAGACCCAGTACTTC
len: 14
abundance: many
j_gene: TRBJ2-5
v_gene: TRBV29-1
d_gene: NA

CDR3aa: CASSYARWQGADEQFF
CDR3nt: TGTGCCAGCAGTTACGCCAGGTGGCAGGGGGCCGATGAGCAGTTCTTC
len: 16
abundance: many
j_gene: TRBJ2-1
v_gene: TRBV6-2/TRBV6-3
d_gene: TRBD1

CDR3aa: CASSIQGGNTEAFF
CDR3nt: TGTGCCAGCAGCATTCAAGGAGGGAACACTGAAGCTTTCTTT
len: 14
abundance: few
j_gene: TRBJ1-1
v_gene: TRBV5-4
d_gene: NA

CDR3aa: CASSQEFQGKESATIEKLFF
CDR3nt: TGTGCCAGCAGCCAAGAGTTTCAGGGAAAGGAGTCTGCAACTATTGAAAAACTGTTTTTT
len: 20
abundance: NA
j_gene: TRBJ1-4
v_gene: TRBV4-2
d_gene: NA

CDR3aa: CTSGSKVYEQYF
CDR3nt: TGTACCAGCGGCTCTAAAGTTTACGAGCAGTACTTC
len: 12
abundance: NA
j_gene: TRBJ2-7
v_gene: TRBV11-1
d_gene: NA

CDR3aa: CASSQGFGTRIGNEQLF
CDR3nt: TGTGCCAGCAGCCAAGGTTTTGGGACTAGGATTGGCAATGAGCAGCTCTTC
len: 17
abundance: NA
j_gene: TRBJ2-1
v_gene: TRBV14
d_gene: TRBD2

CDR3aa: CASSDRGPGETQCF
CDR3nt: TGTGCCAGCAGTGACAGGGGGCCGGGTGAGACCCAGTGCTTC
len: 14
abundance: once
j_gene: TRBJ2-5
v_gene: TRBV6-1
d_gene: TRBD1

CDR3aa: CVSSLDGTGIQETQYF
CDR3nt: TGTGTCAGCAGCTTAGATGGAACAGGGATCCAAGAGACGCAGTACTTC
len: 16
abundance: NA
j_gene: TRBJ2-5
v_gene: TRBV11-2
d_gene: NA

CDR3aa: CASSQDRDRSEKLFF
CDR3nt: TGCGCCAGCAGCCAGGACCGGGACAGGTCGGAAAAACTGTTTTTT
len: 15
abundance: NA
j_gene: TRBJ1-4
v_gene: TRBV4-3
d_gene: TRBD1

CDR3aa: CASSYLMQETQYF
CDR3nt: TGTGCCAGCAGTTACCTCATGCAAGAGACCCAGTACTTC
len: 13
abundance: NA
j_gene: TRBJ2-5
v_gene: TRBV6-6
d_gene: NA

CDR3aa: CSVEGAGVGTDAQFF
CDR3nt: TGCAGCGTTGAAGGTGCGGGAGTCGGGACAGATGCGCAGTTTTTT
len: 15
abundance: NA
j_gene: TRBJ2-3
v_gene: TRBV29-1
d_gene: NA

CDR3aa: CASSQDPFSYEQYF
CDR3nt: TGCGCCAGCAGTCAAGACCCGTTCTCCTACGAGCAGTACTTC
len: 14
abundance: NA
j_gene: TRBJ2-7
v_gene: TRBV5-1
d_gene: NA

CDR3aa: CVWSWGNEQFF
CDR3nt: TGTGTCTGGAGTTGGGGGAATGAGCAGTTCTTC
len: 11
abundance: NA
j_gene: TRBJ2-1
v_gene: TRBV30
d_gene: NA

CDR3aa: CAGSLTDSGADVLTF
CDR3nt: TGTGCCGGCAGTTTAACAGACTCTGGGGCCGACGTCCTGACTTTC
len: 15
abundance: NA
j_gene: TRBJ2-6
v_gene: TRBV12-3/TRBV12-4
d_gene: NA

CDR3aa: CASSEETAPYEQYF
CDR3nt: TGTGCCAGCAGTGAAGAGACAGCCCCCTACGAGCAGTACTTC
len: 14
abundance: NA
j_gene: TRBJ2-7
v_gene: TRBV2
d_gene: NA

CDR3aa: CSVEGSGCNYGYTF
CDR3nt: TGCAGCGTTGAGGGGTCAGGGTGTAACTATGGCTACACCTTC
len: 14
abundance: NA
j_gene: TRBJ1-2
v_gene: TRBV29-1
d_gene: NA

CDR3aa: CASSQVLLIAGALDTQYF
CDR3nt: TGCGCCAGCAGCCAAGTGTTATTGATAGCGGGAGCCCTAGATACGCAGTATTTT
len: 18
abundance: many
j_gene: TRBJ2-3
v_gene: TRBV4-1
d_gene: TRBD2

CDR3aa: CASSNRGEVEKLFF
CDR3nt: TGTGCCAGCAGCAACAGGGGAGAGGTTGAAAAACTGTTTTTT
len: 14
abundance: few
j_gene: TRBJ1-4
v_gene: TRBV6-1
d_gene: TRBD1

CDR3aa: CASSPLTSINNEQFF
CDR3nt: TGTGCCAGCAGCCCCCTGACGTCTATCAACAATGAGCAGTTCTTC
len: 15
abundance: many
j_gene: TRBJ2-1
v_gene: TRBV6-1
d_gene: NA

CDR3aa: CASSSLAGGDSEQSF
CDR3nt: TGTGCCAGCAGCTCTCTAGCGGGAGGGGACAGTGAGCAGTCCTTC
len: 15
abundance: once
j_gene: TRBJ2-1
v_gene: TRBV11-2
d_gene: TRBD2

CDR3aa: CATSLGGSFTEAFF
CDR3nt: TGCGCCACCAGCTTGGGAGGGAGTTTCACTGAAGCTTTCTTT
len: 14
abundance: once
j_gene: TRBJ1-1
v_gene: TRBV5-1
d_gene: NA

CDR3aa: CASSSAYEQFF
CDR3nt: TGTGCCAGCAGCTCCGCGTATGAGCAGTTCTTC
len: 11
abundance: many
j_gene: TRBJ2-1
v_gene: TRBV12-3/TRBV12-4
d_gene: NA

CDR3aa: CASSGPRGDYTTDTQYF
CDR3nt: TGTGCCAGCAGTGGACCGCGCGGGGACTACACCACAGATACGCAGTATTTT
len: 17
abundance: NA
j_gene: TRBJ2-3
v_gene: TRBV6-1
d_gene: TRBD2

CDR3aa: CASSRTSGNTGELFF
CDR3nt: TGTGCCAGCAGCCGGACTAGCGGAAACACCGGGGAGCTGTTTTTT
len: 15
abundance: few
j_gene: TRBJ2-2
v_gene: TRBV5-4
d_gene: TRBD2

CDR3aa: CASSPTGGRSGANVLTF
CDR3nt: TGTGCCAGCAGCCCGACAGGGGGCCGCTCTGGGGCCAACGTCCTGACCTTC
len: 17
abundance: NA
j_gene: TRBJ2-6
v_gene: TRBV6-5
d_gene: TRBD1

CDR3aa: CASSLEVGGPNNEQFF
CDR3nt: TGTGCCAGCAGCTTAGAGGTGGGAGGGCCCAACAATGAGCAGTTCTTC
len: 16
abundance: many
j_gene: TRBJ2-1
v_gene: TRBV11-2
d_gene: TRBD2

CDR3aa: CASSRDRVSGELFF
CDR3nt: TGTGCCAGCAGCCGGGACAGGGTATCCGGGGAGCTGTTTTTT
len: 14
abundance: many
j_gene: TRBJ2-2
v_gene: TRBV12-3/TRBV12-4
d_gene: TRBD1

CDR3aa: CATSDPGTGGKTQYF
CDR3nt: TGTGCCACCAGTGACCCCGGGACAGGGGGTAAGACGCAGTATTTT
len: 15
abundance: NA
j_gene: TRBJ2-3
v_gene: TRBV24-1
d_gene: TRBD1

CDR3aa: CAWSRDRPYGYTF
CDR3nt: TGTGCCTGGAGTCGGGACAGGCCCTATGGCTACACCTTC
len: 13
abundance: NA
j_gene: TRBJ1-2
v_gene: TRBV30
d_gene: TRBD1

CDR3aa: CASSHTTGSTGELFF
CDR3nt: TGCGCCAGCAGCCATACGACAGGGAGCACCGGGGAGCTGTTTTTT
len: 15
abundance: NA
j_gene: TRBJ2-2
v_gene: TRBV5-1
d_gene: TRBD1

CDR3aa: CASNSTSGSADTQYF
CDR3nt: TGTGCCAGCAACTCGACTAGCGGGAGTGCAGATACGCAGTATTTT
len: 15
abundance: NA
j_gene: TRBJ2-3
v_gene: TRBV11-2
d_gene: TRBD2

CDR3aa: CASSPNDEGTDTQYF
CDR3nt: TGTGCCAGCAGCCCCAATGATGAGGGCACAGATACGCAGTATTTT
len: 15
abundance: NA
j_gene: TRBJ2-3
v_gene: TRBV7-9
d_gene: NA

CDR3aa: CAIRNTSSSYNEQFF
CDR3nt: TGTGCCATCAGGAATACTAGTTCCTCCTACAATGAGCAGTTCTTC
len: 15
abundance: NA
j_gene: TRBJ2-1
v_gene: TRBV10-3
d_gene: NA

CDR3aa: CASSWGDSSYNSALHF
CDR3nt: TGTGCCAGCAGCTGGGGGGACAGCTCCTATAATTCAGCCCTCCACTTT
len: 16
abundance: NA
j_gene: TRBJ1-6
v_gene: TRBV5-6
d_gene: TRBD1